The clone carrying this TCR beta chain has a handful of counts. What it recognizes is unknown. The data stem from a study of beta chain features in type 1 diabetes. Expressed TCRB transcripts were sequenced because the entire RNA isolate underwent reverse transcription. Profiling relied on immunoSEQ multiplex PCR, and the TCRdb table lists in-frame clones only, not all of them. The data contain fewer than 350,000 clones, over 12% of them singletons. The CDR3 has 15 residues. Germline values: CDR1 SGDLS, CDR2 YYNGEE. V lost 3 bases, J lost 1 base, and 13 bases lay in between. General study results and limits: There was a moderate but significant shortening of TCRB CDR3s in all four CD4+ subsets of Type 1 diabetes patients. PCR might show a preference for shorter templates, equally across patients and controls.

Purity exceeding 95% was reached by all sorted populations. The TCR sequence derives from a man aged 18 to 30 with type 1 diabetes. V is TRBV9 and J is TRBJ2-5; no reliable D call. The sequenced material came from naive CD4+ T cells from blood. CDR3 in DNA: TGTGCCAGCAGCGCCTCGGGTGGATCCCAAGAGACCCAGTACTTC. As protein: CASSASGGSQETQYF.